The sequence of this TCR beta chain was determined in a study of shared clonotypes between healthy human individuals. Sequenced by immunoSEQ multiplex PCR; TCRdb stores in-frame clones only, minus some. The profile shows hundreds of thousands of clones, approximately 97% of them singletons. Trimming shortened V by 5 bases and J by 5 bases, and 15 bases separated the two germline ends. Looked up from germline, CDR1 is MDHEN and CDR2 is SYDVKM. This CDR3 comprises 14 residues. Study-level findings and limits: Generally, naive subsets (rather than memory subsets) showed larger estimated richness. Rarefaction gave evidence that sorted-subset sequencing remained incomplete despite large depth.

Details on this clone: The antigen is unknown.

The investigators split CD4+ cells into a CD45RA+ naive subset and a CD45RA-negative memory subset. The V gene is TRBV28, the J gene TRBJ2-5, with D possibly being TRBD1 (7 bases). The specimen was naive CD4+ T cells sorted from blood. Subset reported: CD45RA+ positively selected. This sequence originates from a woman in her 30s in good health. In DNA form, the CDR3 reads TGTGCCAGCAGTAAACCCCAGGGGGGCGAGACCCAGTACTTC. It is translated as CASSKPQGGETQYF.